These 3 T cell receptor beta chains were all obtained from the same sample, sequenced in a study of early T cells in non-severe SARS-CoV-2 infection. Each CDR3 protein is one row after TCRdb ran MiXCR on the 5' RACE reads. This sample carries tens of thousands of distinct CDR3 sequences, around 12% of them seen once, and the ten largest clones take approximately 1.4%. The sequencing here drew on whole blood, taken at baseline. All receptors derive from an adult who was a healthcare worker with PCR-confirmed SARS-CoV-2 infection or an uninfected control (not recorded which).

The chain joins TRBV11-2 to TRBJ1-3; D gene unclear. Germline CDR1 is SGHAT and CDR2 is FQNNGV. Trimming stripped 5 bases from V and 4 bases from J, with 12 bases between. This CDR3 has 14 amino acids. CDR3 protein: CASSPRGKGNTIYF. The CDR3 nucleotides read TGTGCCAGCAGCCCGCGAGGAAAGGGAAACACCATATATTTT.

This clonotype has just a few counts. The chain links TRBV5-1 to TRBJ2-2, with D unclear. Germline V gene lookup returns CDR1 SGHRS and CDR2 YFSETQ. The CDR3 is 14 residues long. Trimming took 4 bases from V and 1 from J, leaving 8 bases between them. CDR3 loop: CASSQTENTGELFF. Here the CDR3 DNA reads TGCGCCAGCAGCCAGACCGAGAACACCGGGGAGCTGTTTTTT.

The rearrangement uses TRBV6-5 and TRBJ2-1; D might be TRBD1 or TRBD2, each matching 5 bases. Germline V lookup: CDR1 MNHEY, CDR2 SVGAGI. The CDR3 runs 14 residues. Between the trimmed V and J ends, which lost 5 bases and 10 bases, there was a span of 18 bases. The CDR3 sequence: CASSETDGGMEQFF. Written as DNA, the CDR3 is TGTGCCAGCAGTGAAACAGATGGGGGTATGGAGCAGTTCTTC.